This T cell receptor (beta chain) was recorded in a study of post-analysis software for immune sequencing data. Study as a whole: Relapsing-remitting, secondary progressive and progressive-relapsing courses of multiple sclerosis were included. Study-wide points: Roughly 5 TRBV segments (TRBV5-6, TRBV5-1 and TRBV20-1 among them) occurred more frequently in patients than in controls.

CDR3 length equals 13 residues. Germline V gene data show CDR1 as SSHAT and CDR2 as FNYEAQ (reference sequence). Unique-molecular-identifier-tagged TCR beta cDNA libraries were used. Yield was some 540,000 cDNA molecules from approximately 0.95 to 9.8 million T cells. TCRdb processed the PCR reads anew with MiXCR; each CDR3 protein has one entry. The sample includes a few hundred thousand distinct CDR3 sequences, approximately 45% of them seen just once. Worth noting for this clonotype: What it binds is unknown.

Sequencing used blood. The clonotype originates from a girl between 5 and 17 years old with multiple sclerosis. The rearrangement joins TRBV7-7 to TRBJ2-1; 8 nucleotides align to TRBD2. CDR3: CASGKGVDNEQFF. CDR3 bases: TGTGCTAGCGGGAAGGGGGTGGACAATGAGCAGTTCTTC. The full variable domain, in which reference TRBV7-7 and TRBJ2-1 provide the parts outside the CDR3, is GAGVSQSPRYKVTKRGQDVTLRCDPISSHATLYWYQQALGQGPEFLTYFNYEAQPDKSGLPSDRFSAERPEGSISTLTIQRTEQRDSAMYRCASGKGVDNEQFFGPGTRLTVL.